This TCR beta chain was obtained from a study of blood T cell repertoires in COVID-19. Profiling relied on immunoSEQ multiplex PCR, and the TCRdb table lists in-frame clones only, not all of them. The data show about 190,000 clones, with around nine tenths seen just once and approximately 1.5% held by the top ten. V was pared by 4 bases and J by 1 base, with 6 bases between. The germline V gene has CDR1 SNHLY and CDR2 FYNNEI. This CDR3 contains 13 residues. J is TRBJ2-3 and V is TRBV2; unclear D gene. Sequenced sample: peripheral blood. The TCR comes from a man younger than 35 with active or convalescent COVID-19. CDR3 in amino acids: CASSGLRTDTQYF. CDR3 nucleotides: TGTGCCAGCAGTGGACTCCGCACAGATACGCAGTATTTT.